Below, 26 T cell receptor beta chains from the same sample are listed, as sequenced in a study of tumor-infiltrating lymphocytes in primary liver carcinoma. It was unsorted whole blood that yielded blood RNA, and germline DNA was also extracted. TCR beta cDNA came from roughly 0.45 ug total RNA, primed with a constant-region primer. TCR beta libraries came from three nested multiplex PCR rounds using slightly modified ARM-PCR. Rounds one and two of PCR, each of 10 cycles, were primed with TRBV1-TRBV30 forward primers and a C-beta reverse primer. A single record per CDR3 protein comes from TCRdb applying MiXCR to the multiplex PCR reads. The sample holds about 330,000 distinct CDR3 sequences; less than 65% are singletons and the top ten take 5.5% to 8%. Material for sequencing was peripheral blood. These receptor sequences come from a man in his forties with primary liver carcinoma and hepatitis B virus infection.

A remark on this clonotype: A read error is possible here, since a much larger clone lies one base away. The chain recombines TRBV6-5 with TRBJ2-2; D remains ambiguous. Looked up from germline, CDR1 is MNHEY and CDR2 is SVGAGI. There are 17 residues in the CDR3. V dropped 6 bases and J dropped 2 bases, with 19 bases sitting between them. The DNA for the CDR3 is TGTGCCAGCAGCGAATTCAGGTCCGGACGTAACACCGGGGAGCTGTTTTTT. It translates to CASSEFRSGRNTGELFF.

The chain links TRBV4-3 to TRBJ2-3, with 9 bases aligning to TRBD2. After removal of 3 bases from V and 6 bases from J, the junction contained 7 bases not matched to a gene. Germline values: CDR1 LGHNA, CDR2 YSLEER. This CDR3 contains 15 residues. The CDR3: CASSQGTSRRDTQYF. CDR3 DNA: TGCGCCAGCAGCCAGGGGACTAGCCGGCGGGATACGCAGTATTTT.

This CDR3 reads CSARVHGSGAGELFF. As DNA, the CDR3 is TGCAGTGCTAGAGTTCACGGGAGTGGCGCCGGGGAGCTGTTTTTT. The chain couples TRBV20-1 to TRBJ2-2, with D possibly TRBD2 on 6 matching bases. V was cut by 1 base and J by 6 bases, with 15 bases left in between. Per the germline V gene, CDR1 is DFQATT and CDR2 is SNEGSKA (reference sequence). The CDR3 consists of 15 residues.

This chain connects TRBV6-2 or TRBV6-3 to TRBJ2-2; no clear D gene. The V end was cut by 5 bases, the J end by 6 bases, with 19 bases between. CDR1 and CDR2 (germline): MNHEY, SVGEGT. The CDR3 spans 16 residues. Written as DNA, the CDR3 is TGTGCCAGCAGTATCCAGTATGGCTCGGTTCCCGGGGAGCTGTTTTTT. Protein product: CASSIQYGSVPGELFF.

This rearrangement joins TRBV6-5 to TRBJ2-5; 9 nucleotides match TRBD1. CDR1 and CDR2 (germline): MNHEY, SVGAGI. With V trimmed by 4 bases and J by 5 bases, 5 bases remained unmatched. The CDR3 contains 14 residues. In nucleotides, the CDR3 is TGTGCCAGCAGTTCCAAAGGACAGGGGGAGACCCAGTACTTC. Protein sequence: CASSSKGQGETQYF.

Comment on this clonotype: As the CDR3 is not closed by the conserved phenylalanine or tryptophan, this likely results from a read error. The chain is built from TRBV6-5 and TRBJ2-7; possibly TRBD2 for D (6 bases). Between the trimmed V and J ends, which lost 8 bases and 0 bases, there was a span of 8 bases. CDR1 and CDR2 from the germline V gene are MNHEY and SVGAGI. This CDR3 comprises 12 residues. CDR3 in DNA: TGTGCCAGCCGGCGGGGCTCCTACGAGCAGTACTCC. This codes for CASRRGSYEQYS.

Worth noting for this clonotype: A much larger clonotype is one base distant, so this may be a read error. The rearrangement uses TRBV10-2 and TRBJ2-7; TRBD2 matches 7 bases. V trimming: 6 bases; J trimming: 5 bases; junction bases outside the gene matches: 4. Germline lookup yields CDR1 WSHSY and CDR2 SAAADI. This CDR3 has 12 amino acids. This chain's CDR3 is CASRTSVNEQYF. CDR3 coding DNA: TGCGCCAGCAGAACTAGCGTAAACGAGCAGTACTTC.

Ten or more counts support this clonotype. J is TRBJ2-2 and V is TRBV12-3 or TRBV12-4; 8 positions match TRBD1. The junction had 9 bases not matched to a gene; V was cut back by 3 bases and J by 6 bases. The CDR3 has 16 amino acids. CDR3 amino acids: CASSLLGGQEAGELFF. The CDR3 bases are TGTGCCAGCAGTTTGCTGGGGGGACAGGAGGCCGGGGAGCTGTTTTTT.

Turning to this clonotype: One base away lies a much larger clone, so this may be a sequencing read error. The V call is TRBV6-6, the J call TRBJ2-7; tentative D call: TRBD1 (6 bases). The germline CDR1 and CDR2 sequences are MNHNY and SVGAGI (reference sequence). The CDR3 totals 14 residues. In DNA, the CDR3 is TGTGACAGCAGAGAACCGGGACAAGACTACGAGCAGTACTTC. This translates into CDSREPGQDYEQYF.

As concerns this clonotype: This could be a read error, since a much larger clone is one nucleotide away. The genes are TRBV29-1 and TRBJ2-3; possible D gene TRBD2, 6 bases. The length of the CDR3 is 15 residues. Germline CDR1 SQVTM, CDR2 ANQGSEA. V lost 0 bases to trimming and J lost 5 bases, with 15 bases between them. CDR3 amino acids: CSVEDSDIGRDTQYF. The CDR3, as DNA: TGCAGCGTTGAAGATTCGGACATCGGGAGAGATACGCAGTATTTT.

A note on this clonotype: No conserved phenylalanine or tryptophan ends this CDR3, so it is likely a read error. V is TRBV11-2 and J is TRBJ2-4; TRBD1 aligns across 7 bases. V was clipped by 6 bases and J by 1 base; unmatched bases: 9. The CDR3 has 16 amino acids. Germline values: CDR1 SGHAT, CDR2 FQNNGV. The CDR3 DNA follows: TGTGCCAGCAGTTACTTGACAGGGAAGGCCAAAAACATTCAGTACCTA. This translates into CASSYLTGKAKNIQYL.

As DNA, the CDR3 is TGTGCCAGCAGCTCCCCAGACAGGGGGCTGGGTGAGACCCAGTACTTC. Amino acid sequence: CASSSPDRGLGETQYF. The chain has TRBV7-9 and TRBJ2-5; 10 bases are a match to TRBD1. With 4 bases clipped from V and 5 bases from J, the junction kept 10 bases outside the gene matches. Looked up from germline, CDR1 is SEHNR and CDR2 is FQNEAQ (reference sequence). The CDR3 totals 16 residues.

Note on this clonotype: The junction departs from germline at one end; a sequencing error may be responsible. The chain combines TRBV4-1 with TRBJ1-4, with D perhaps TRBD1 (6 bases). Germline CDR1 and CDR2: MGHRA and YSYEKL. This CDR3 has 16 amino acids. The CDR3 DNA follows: TGCGCCACCAGCCAAGATGGAACAGGGAGTAATGAAAAACTGTTTTTT. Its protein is CATSQDGTGSNEKLFF.

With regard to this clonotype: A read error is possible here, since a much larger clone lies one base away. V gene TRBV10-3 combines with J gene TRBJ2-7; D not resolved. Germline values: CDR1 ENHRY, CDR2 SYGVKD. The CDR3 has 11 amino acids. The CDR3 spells CAISDVYERYF. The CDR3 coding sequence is TGTGCCATCAGTGACGTCTACGAGCGGTACTTC.

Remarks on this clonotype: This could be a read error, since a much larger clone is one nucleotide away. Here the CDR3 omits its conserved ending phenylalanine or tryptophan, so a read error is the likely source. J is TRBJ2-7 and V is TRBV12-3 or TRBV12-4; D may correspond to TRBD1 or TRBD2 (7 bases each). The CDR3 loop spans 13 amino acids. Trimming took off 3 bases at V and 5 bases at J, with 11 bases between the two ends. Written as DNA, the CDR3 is TGTGCCAGCAGTTTCCAGGGGGGGCACGAGCAGTACCTC. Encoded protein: CASSFQGGHEQYL.

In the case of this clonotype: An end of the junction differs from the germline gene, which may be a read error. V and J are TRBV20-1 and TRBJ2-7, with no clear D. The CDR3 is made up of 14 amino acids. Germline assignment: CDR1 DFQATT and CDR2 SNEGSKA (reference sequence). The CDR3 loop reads CSARENAAPYKQYF. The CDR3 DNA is TGCAGTGCTAGAGAAAACGCTGCCCCCTACAAGCAGTACTTC.

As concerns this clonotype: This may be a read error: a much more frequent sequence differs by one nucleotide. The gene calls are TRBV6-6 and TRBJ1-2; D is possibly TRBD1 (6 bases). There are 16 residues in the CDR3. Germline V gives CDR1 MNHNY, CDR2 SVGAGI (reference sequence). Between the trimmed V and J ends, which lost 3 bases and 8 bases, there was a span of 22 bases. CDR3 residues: CASSYLVFSGRGGYTF. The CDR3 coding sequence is TGTGCCAGCAGTTATTTAGTGTTTTCGGGCAGGGGCGGCTACACCTTC.

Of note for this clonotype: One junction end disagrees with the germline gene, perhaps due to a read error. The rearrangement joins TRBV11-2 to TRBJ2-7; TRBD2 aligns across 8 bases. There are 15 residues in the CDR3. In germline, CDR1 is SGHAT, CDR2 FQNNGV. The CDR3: CASSLTSGKSHEQYF. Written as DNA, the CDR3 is TGTGCCAGCAGCTTAACTAGCGGAAAATCCCATGAGCAGTATTTC.

CDR3 sequence: CAWSADYGYTF. CDR3 DNA: TGTGCCTGGAGTGCCGATTATGGCTACACCTTC. The rearrangement links TRBV30 to TRBJ1-2, with D unresolved. CDR1 is GTSNPN, CDR2 SVGIG, per germline (reference sequence). With 1 base removed from V and 5 bases from J, the gap between germline ends came to 5 bases. The CDR3 length is 11 residues.

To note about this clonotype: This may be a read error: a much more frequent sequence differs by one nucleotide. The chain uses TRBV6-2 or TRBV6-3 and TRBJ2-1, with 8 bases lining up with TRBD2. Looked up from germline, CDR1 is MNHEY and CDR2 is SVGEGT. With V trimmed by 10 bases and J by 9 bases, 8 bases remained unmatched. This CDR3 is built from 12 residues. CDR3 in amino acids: CANTGREAEQFF. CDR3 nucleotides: TGTGCCAACACCGGGCGGGAGGCTGAGCAGTTCTTC.

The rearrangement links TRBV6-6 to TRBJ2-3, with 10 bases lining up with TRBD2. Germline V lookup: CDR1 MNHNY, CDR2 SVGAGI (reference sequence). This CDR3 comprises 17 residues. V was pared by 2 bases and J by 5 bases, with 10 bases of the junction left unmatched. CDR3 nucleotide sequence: TGTGCCAGCAGTTACGGAACCAGCGGGAGGGCCATAGATACGCAGTATTTT. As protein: CASSYGTSGRAIDTQYF.

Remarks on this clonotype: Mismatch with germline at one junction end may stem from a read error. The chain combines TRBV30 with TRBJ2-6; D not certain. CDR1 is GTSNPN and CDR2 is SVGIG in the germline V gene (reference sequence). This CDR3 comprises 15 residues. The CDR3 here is CAWSVGDSEANVLTF. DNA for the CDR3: TGTGCCTGGAGTGTCGGCGACTCTGAGGCCAACGTCCTGACTTTC.

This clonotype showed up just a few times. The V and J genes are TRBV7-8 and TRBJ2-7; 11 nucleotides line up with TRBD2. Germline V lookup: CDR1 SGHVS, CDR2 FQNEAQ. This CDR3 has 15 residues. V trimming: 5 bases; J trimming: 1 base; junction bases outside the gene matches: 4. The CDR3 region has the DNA TGTGCCAGCAGCGAGGGACTAGCGGTATCCTACGAGCAGTACTTC. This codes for CASSEGLAVSYEQYF. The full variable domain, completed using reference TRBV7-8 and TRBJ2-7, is GAGVSQSPRYKVAKRGQDVALRCDPISGHVSLFWYQQALGQGPEFLTYFQNEAQLDKSGLPSDRFFAERPEGSVSTLKIQRTQQEDSAVYLCASSEGLAVSYEQYFGPGTRLTVT.

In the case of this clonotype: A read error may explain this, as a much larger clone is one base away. CDR3 sequence reads: CAISGAGPNYGYTF. In nucleotides, the CDR3 is TGTGCCATCAGTGGGGCAGGGCCTAACTATGGCTACACCTTC. The chain carries TRBV10-3 and TRBJ1-2; the D gene is possibly TRBD1 (5 bases). Germline V gene lookup returns CDR1 ENHRY and CDR2 SYGVKD. Between the trimmed V and J ends, which lost 4 bases and 0 bases, there was a span of 9 bases. The CDR3 has 14 residues.

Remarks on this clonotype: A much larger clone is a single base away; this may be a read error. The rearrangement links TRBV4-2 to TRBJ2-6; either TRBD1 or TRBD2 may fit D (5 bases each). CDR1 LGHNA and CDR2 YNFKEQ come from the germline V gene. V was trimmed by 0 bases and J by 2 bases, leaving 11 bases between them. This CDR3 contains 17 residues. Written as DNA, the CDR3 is TGTGCCAGCAGCCAAGATGGAGTGGGGGCTGGGGCCAACGTCCTGACTTTC. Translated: CASSQDGVGAGANVLTF.

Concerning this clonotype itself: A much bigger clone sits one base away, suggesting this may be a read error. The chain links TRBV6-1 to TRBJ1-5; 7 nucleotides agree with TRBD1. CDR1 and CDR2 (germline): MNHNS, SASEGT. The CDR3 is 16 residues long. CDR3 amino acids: CASTEIRGQSNQPQHF. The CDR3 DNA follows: TGTGCCAGCACTGAAATAAGGGGACAGAGCAATCAGCCCCAGCATTTT.